This paragraph reports one TCR beta chain. Its antigen is as yet unknown. PCR was performed a second time for about 6 to 11 cycles using a sample-barcoded 5' primer and a J-beta primer mix. TCRdb reprocessed the 5' RACE reads via MiXCR and lists one record per CDR3 protein. The table has 800,000 to 1,000,000 distinct CDR3 sequences, roughly 43% seen once. This sample stems from a study of blood T cells in healthy people across ages. The ends were cut back, 6 bases at V and 6 bases at J, with 12 bases in the middle. CDR1 is DFQATT and CDR2 is SNEGSKA in the germline V gene (reference sequence). The CDR3 has 11 amino acids. General study points: Long-lived donors had more naive CD4+ cells and higher diversity than aged donors. The study found TCR beta diversity correlated strongly with naive T cell percentage.

This sequence joins TRBV20-1 and TRBJ2-7; the D is unclear. The source is a man aged 25-45 years in good health. Sequenced sample: blood. The CDR3 protein is CSAERAAEQYF. CDR3 nucleotides: TGCAGTGCCGAACGGGCTGCCGAGCAGTACTTC.